This T cell receptor beta chain was documented in a study of monozygotic twins with inflammatory bowel disease. This CDR3 is built from 16 residues. Germline lookup yields CDR1 SGHDT and CDR2 YYEEEE. TCRdb derives one entry per CDR3 protein from the 5' RACE reads, leaving out DNA. This sample contains about 450,000 distinct CDR3 sequences. Study results and caveats: Perhaps reflecting limited power, concordant and discordant twins did not differ in repertoire similarity. Varying immunosuppressive regimens may have increased patient repertoire variability.

In regard to this clonotype: Its antigen is not known.

The chain combines TRBV5-6 with TRBJ2-6. This TCR derives from a human donor with ulcerative colitis or Crohn's disease, or a healthy co-twin of an affected twin (not recorded which). The specimen sequenced was blood. This CDR3 reads CASSLAGFSGANVLTF. The complete variable domain, with remaining parts taken from reference TRBV5-6 and TRBJ2-6, reads DAGVTQSPTHLIKTRGQQVTLRCSPKSGHDTVSWYQQALGQGPQFIFQYYEEEERQRGNFPDRFSGHQFPNYSSELNVNALLLGDSALYLCASSLAGFSGANVLTFGAGSRLTVL.